The 25 T cell receptor beta chains listed next were all sequenced from one sample in a study of Graves' ophthalmopathy and Graves' hyperthyroidism. The study amplified TCR beta CDR3 regions using RNA transcripts. The workflow started with a first-round RT-PCR run with HTBI primers and then moved on to a second-round multiplex PCR. One entry per CDR3 protein, called by TCRdb with MiXCR from the multiplex PCR reads. The sample comprises roughly 220,000 distinct CDR3 sequences, around 50% of which are singletons, and about half rests with the top ten. Sample: peripheral blood. Receptors were obtained from an adult man with Graves' ophthalmopathy.

This chain joins TRBV20-1 and TRBJ2-7; D is possibly TRBD2 (5 bases). The ends were cut back, 2 bases at V and 3 bases at J, with 14 bases in the middle. The CDR3 extends over 14 amino acids. The germline gives CDR1 DFQATT, CDR2 SNEGSKA (reference sequence). CDR3 sequence reads: CSARLGVGLYEQYF. The CDR3 DNA reads as TGCAGTGCTAGATTGGGAGTGGGCCTCTACGAGCAGTACTTC.

There are many counts of this clonotype. This chain links TRBV2 with TRBJ1-6; 7 positions agree with TRBD1. CDR3 length: 14 amino acids. J was trimmed by 7 bases and V by 4 bases; bases with no gene match: 4. Germline-derived CDR1 and CDR2 are SNHLY and FYNNEI. CDR3 nucleotides: TGTGCCAGCAGTGGGGGGACAGTGAATTCACCCCTCCACTTT. Its protein is CASSGGTVNSPLHF. The variable domain in full, completed from reference TRBV2 and TRBJ1-6, reads EPEVTQTPSHQVTQMGQEVILRCVPISNHLYFYWYRQILGQKVEFLVSFYNNEISEKSEIFDDQFSVERPDGSNFTLKIRSTKLEDSAMYFCASSGGTVNSPLHFGNGTRLTVT.

The chain is built from TRBV7-9 and TRBJ2-2, with D perhaps TRBD1 (6 bases). The germline V gene encodes CDR1 SEHNR and CDR2 FQNEAQ (reference sequence). Trimming stripped 10 bases from V and 7 bases from J, with 16 bases between. The CDR3 has 13 residues. This CDR3 reads CATRGDFYGELFF. The CDR3 DNA follows: TGTGCCACCAGGGGAGACTTTTACGGGGAGCTGTTTTTT. Complete variable domain (other parts from reference TRBV7-9 and TRBJ2-2): DTGVSQNPRHKITKRGQNVTFRCDPISEHNRLYWYRQTLGQGPEFLTYFQNEAQLEKSRLLSDRFSAERPKGSFSTLEIQRTEQGDSAMYLCATRGDFYGELFFGEGSRLTVL.

This clonotype was seen only a few times. The gene calls are TRBV7-2 and TRBJ1-2, with D uncertain. CDR1 and CDR2 (germline): SGHTA, FQGNSA. V was pared by 4 bases and J by 2 bases, with 17 bases between. The CDR3 runs 16 residues. The CDR3 nucleotides read TGTGCCAGCAGCTCCCCGTGGGCTGCTGGGAACTATGGCTACACCTTC. It yields the protein CASSSPWAAGNYGYTF.

The J gene is TRBJ1-5, the V gene TRBV19, with 7 bases matching TRBD1. This CDR3 spans 15 amino acids. Losses at the gene ends were 5 bases for V and 2 bases for J; bases not matched to a gene: 6. Germline values: CDR1 LNHDA, CDR2 SQIVND (reference sequence). The CDR3 nucleotides read TGTGCCAGTAGTGATAGGGGGACAGGCAATCAGCCCCAGCATTTT. Protein sequence: CASSDRGTGNQPQHF.

This clonotype was seen a few times. V and J are TRBV5-4 and TRBJ1-2; TRBD1 might be the D (5 bases). Germline V gene data show CDR1 as SGHNT and CDR2 as YYREEE (reference sequence). The CDR3 spans 15 residues. V was pared by 2 bases and J by 3 bases, with 14 bases between. The DNA of the CDR3 is TGTGCCAGCAGCTTACATTACCGAGGGGACTATGGCTACACCTTC. It translates to CASSLHYRGDYGYTF.

The V gene is TRBV10-3, the J gene TRBJ1-2; D perhaps matches TRBD1 (5 bases). CDR1 is ENHRY and CDR2 is SYGVKD in the germline V gene. V was trimmed by 3 bases and J by 7 bases, leaving 15 bases between them. The CDR3 loop spans 14 amino acids. CDR3 amino acids: CAISDPWAGIGYTF. CDR3 DNA: TGTGCCATCAGTGACCCTTGGGCAGGGATTGGCTACACCTTC.

The chain links TRBV7-2 to TRBJ2-2, with D possibly TRBD2 on 5 matching bases. The CDR3 totals 17 residues. Trimming took off 0 bases at V and 7 bases at J, with 18 bases between the two ends. CDR1 is SGHTA and CDR2 is FQGNSA in the germline V gene. CDR3 in amino acids: CASSLASMGIEGGELFF. In DNA, the CDR3 is TGTGCCAGCAGCTTAGCTAGCATGGGCATCGAGGGCGGGGAGCTGTTTTTT.

This clonotype was picked up a small number of times. This chain connects TRBV7-6 to TRBJ1-4, with D unclear. Germline V gene data show CDR1 as SGHVS and CDR2 as FNYEAQ. V dropped 1 base and J dropped 7 bases, with 10 bases sitting between them. The CDR3 has 14 amino acids. CDR3 sequence reads: CASSLEILGEKLFF. The CDR3 nucleotides are TGTGCCAGCAGCTTAGAGATCCTCGGTGAAAAACTGTTTTTT.

This chain connects TRBV10-3 to TRBJ2-2; D may be TRBD2 (5 bases). V was clipped by 2 bases and J by 7 bases, with 14 bases between them. This CDR3 comprises 15 residues. The germline CDR1 and CDR2 sequences are ENHRY and SYGVKD. This CDR3 reads CAISEGPRRVGELFF. The CDR3 coding sequence is TGTGCCATCAGTGAGGGTCCTCGGCGGGTCGGGGAGCTGTTTTTT.

Remarks on this clonotype: The CDR3 does not end in the conserved phenylalanine or tryptophan, so this is likely a read error. Because the CDR3's place on the DNA is in doubt, the DNA is left out and the CDR3 is given as listed by TCRdb. This chain connects TRBV20-1 to TRBJ1-1. CDR1 and CDR2 (germline): DFQATT, SNEGSKA (reference sequence). Inclusive of both ends, the CDR3 amounts to 13 amino acids. The CDR3 sequence is CSARDEGSSVTFC.

The chain is built from TRBV9 and TRBJ2-5; the match to TRBD1 covers 8 bases. The length of the CDR3 is 15 residues. V dropped 3 bases and J dropped 4; count of bases not matched to a gene: 8. Per germline, CDR1 SGDLS and CDR2 YYNGEE. The CDR3 DNA sequence: TGTGCCAGCAGCGCCTCGGACAGGGAAGGAGAGACCCAGTACTTC. It codes for CASSASDREGETQYF.

This clonotype was seen a handful of times. The V call is TRBV7-8, the J call TRBJ1-2; possibly TRBD1 for D (6 bases). The CDR3 spans 14 residues. The germline V gene encodes CDR1 SGHVS and CDR2 FQNEAQ. V gave up 1 base and J gave up 6 bases, with 12 bases separating them. For the CDR3, the DNA is TGTGCCAGCAGCTTAGGACACAGGGCGGATGGCTACACCTTC. It translates to CASSLGHRADGYTF.

Comment on this clonotype: Mismatch with germline at one junction end may stem from a read error. The chain joins TRBV20-1 to TRBJ2-3, with D perhaps TRBD2 (6 bases). CDR1 is DFQATT and CDR2 is SNEGSKA in the germline V gene (reference sequence). The length of the CDR3 is 15 residues. CDR3 coding DNA: TGCAGTGCCAGAGGTATTAGCGGCTACACAGATACGCAGTATTTT. This sequence encodes CSARGISGYTDTQYF.

The chain joins TRBV7-9 to TRBJ1-1; 7 positions agree with TRBD1. The CDR3 is 15 amino acids. Trimming at V came to 5 bases and at J to 1 base, leaving 7 bases not matched to a gene. Per the germline V gene, CDR1 is SEHNR and CDR2 is FQNEAQ (reference sequence). Written as DNA, the CDR3 is TGTGCCAGCAGCAGCCACAGGGGCCCGAACACTGAAGCTTTCTTT. This translates into CASSSHRGPNTEAFF. The whole variable domain, filled in from reference TRBV7-9 and TRBJ1-1, reads DTGVSQNPRHKITKRGQNVTFRCDPISEHNRLYWYRQTLGQGPEFLTYFQNEAQLEKSRLLSDRFSAERPKGSFSTLEIQRTEQGDSAMYLCASSSHRGPNTEAFFGQGTRLTVV.

There are a few counts of this clonotype. The chain employs TRBV3-1 and TRBJ1-2, with D hard to call. The CDR3 is 14 residues long. V shed 1 base and J shed 3 bases, with 9 bases lying between them. The germline V gene has CDR1 LGHDT and CDR2 YNNKEL (reference sequence). This CDR3 reads CASSQGRADYGYTF. The CDR3 nucleotides are TGTGCCAGCAGCCAAGGAAGGGCAGACTATGGCTACACCTTC. Using reference TRBV3-1 and TRBJ1-2 for the parts outside the CDR3, the full variable domain is DTAVSQTPKYLVTQMGNDKSIKCEQNLGHDTMYWYKQDSKKFLKIMFSYNNKELIINETVPNRFSPKSPDKAHLNLHINSLELGDSAVYFCASSQGRADYGYTFGSGTRLTVV.

The genes are TRBV9 and TRBJ2-5, with D hard to call. CDR1 is SGDLS and CDR2 is YYNGEE in the germline V gene. This CDR3 comprises 12 residues. V was trimmed by 4 bases and J by 5 bases, leaving 9 bases between them. The CDR3 DNA is TGTGCCAGCAGCTGGGTCTCGGAGACCCAGTACTTC. This codes for CASSWVSETQYF.

This chain links TRBV3-1 with TRBJ2-7; 11 bases map to TRBD1. CDR3 length: 15 amino acids. Germline-derived CDR1 and CDR2 are LGHDT and YNNKEL (reference sequence). Trimming at V came to 6 bases and at J to 6 bases, leaving 10 bases not matched to a gene. The CDR3 reads CASRPHGQGASEQYF. The CDR3 region has the DNA TGTGCCAGCAGACCCCACGGACAGGGGGCGTCCGAGCAGTACTTC.

This clonotype has a count of ten or more. V is TRBV10-3 and J is TRBJ1-2; the D gene is possibly TRBD1 (5 bases). V was trimmed by 11 bases and J by 4 bases, leaving 20 bases between them. CDR1 is ENHRY, CDR2 SYGVKD, per germline. This CDR3 is 14 amino acids long. CDR3 sequence: CAVRAAGDGYGYTF. The CDR3 DNA follows: TGTGCCGTACGCGCGGCGGGGGACGGCTATGGCTACACCTTC.

The CDR3 DNA follows: TGTGCCAGCAGCCCGGGCCCCGGCCGTGAGCAGTTCTTC. It translates to CASSPGPGREQFF. The rearrangement uses TRBV7-9 and TRBJ2-1; no definite D call. Deletions cut 5 bases from V and 9 bases from J, with 14 bases between. Looked up from germline, CDR1 is SEHNR and CDR2 is FQNEAQ (reference sequence). The CDR3 totals 13 residues.

This clonotype was observed many times. The rearrangement uses TRBV25-1 and TRBJ1-6, with a weak D call TRBD1 (5 bases). Trimming took 8 bases from V and 10 from J, leaving 12 bases between them. The CDR3 covers 12 residues. The V gene's germline CDR1 is MGHDK and CDR2 SYGVNS. The CDR3 here is CASGGGGSPLHF. CDR3 DNA sequence: TGTGCCAGCGGGGGGGGAGGCTCACCCCTCCACTTT.

The chain recombines TRBV5-4 with TRBJ1-5; D possibly corresponds to TRBD1 (5 bases). CDR1 is SGHNT, CDR2 YYREEE, per germline (reference sequence). The CDR3 covers 15 residues. Trimming took off 0 bases at V and 5 bases at J, with 12 bases between the two ends. The CDR3 reads CASSLGLGPDQPQHF. CDR3 bases: TGTGCCAGCAGCTTGGGACTGGGGCCGGATCAGCCCCAGCATTTT. Full variable domain (rest looked up from reference TRBV5-4 and TRBJ1-5): ETGVTQSPTHLIKTRGQQVTLRCSSQSGHNTVSWYQQALGQGPQFIFQYYREEENGRGNFPPRFSGLQFPNYSSELNVNALELDDSALYLCASSLGLGPDQPQHFGDGTRLSIL.

The chain recombines TRBV12-3 or TRBV12-4 with TRBJ2-2; D call uncertain. This CDR3 spans 10 amino acids. The V gene lost 11 bases and the J gene lost 4 bases, with 5 bases spanning the gap. This CDR3 is CAASTGELFF. Written as DNA, the CDR3 is TGTGCCGCTTCCACCGGGGAGCTGTTTTTT.

Comment on this clonotype: Its ends do not fully match the called genes, so a read error is possible. The CDR3 DNA reads TGCAGTGCTAGTAACTATGGCCACACCTTC. Amino acids: CSASNYGHTF. V usage is TRBV20-1 and J usage is TRBJ1-2; D is uncertain. The CDR3 extends over 10 amino acids. Germline CDR1 is DFQATT and CDR2 is SNEGSKA (reference sequence).

The rearrangement uses TRBV7-2 and TRBJ2-5, with 8 bases identical to TRBD2. J gave up 1 base and V 8 bases, and 3 bases lay outside the gene matches. The CDR3 contains 13 residues. Germline V gives CDR1 SGHTA, CDR2 FQGNSA. CDR3: CASVAGGQETQYF. The DNA of the CDR3 is TGTGCCAGCGTGGCGGGGGGCCAAGAGACCCAGTACTTC.